This record concerns one T cell receptor (beta chain) sequence. The data are from a study of blood T cell repertoires in COVID-19. Study background: Acute-phase and convalescent COVID-19 samples originated in the United States, Italy and Spain. The cDNA or gDNA used as material had been derived from T cells, B-cell-depleted T cells, or PBMCs.

In the original analysis: Estimated nucleated cell counts came from reference gene primer amplification. Sequenced by immunoSEQ multiplex PCR; TCRdb stores in-frame clones only, minus some. The DNA was the basis for D and trimming; V, J and clone size are from that table. The table shows 300,000 to 400,000 clones, with more than 75% occurring only once. This CDR3 region has 12 residues. V gave up 6 bases and J gave up 5 bases, with 10 bases separating them. In germline, CDR1 is MNHEY, CDR2 SVGEGT. Sequencing input: peripheral blood. This clonotype was sampled from a woman aged 45-65 years with active or convalescent COVID-19. This chain connects TRBV6-2 or TRBV6-3 to TRBJ1-2; perhaps TRBD1 as D (6 bases). The CDR3 sequence: CASSRGTYGYTF. CDR3 in DNA: TGTGCCAGCAGCAGGGGCACTTATGGCTACACCTTC.